The 2 T cell receptor beta chains in this list originate from one sample, sequenced in a study of cytomegalovirus exposure and HLA in healthy donors (dated by TCRdb to the late 2010s). Library creation used the immunoSEQ multiplex PCR assay. Not all clones reach the TCRdb copy of this immuneACCESS table, which keeps in-frame sequences only. Checked studies attribute under half of the gap to unresolved V genes and leave the rest unexplained. The table for this sample lists hundreds of thousands of clones; 70% to 90% of them were counted only once. The ten largest account for around 5.6% of the sample. Sequenced material: PBMCs. The receptors shown here come from a woman under 30 in good health and CMV-seronegative.

The V gene is TRBV27, the J gene TRBJ2-5; 9 bases map to TRBD1. V lost 7 bases, J lost 5 bases, and 11 bases stayed unmatched. CDR1 is MNHEY and CDR2 is SMNVEV in the germline V gene (reference sequence). The length of the CDR3 is 15 residues. CDR3 sequence (DNA): TGTGCCAGCACCTCTCCGGGACAGGGAGACGAGACCCAGTACTTC. It yields the protein CASTSPGQGDETQYF.

The chain links TRBV4-1 to TRBJ2-1; 11 bases align to TRBD1. This CDR3 region has 16 residues. The V and J ends lost 3 bases and 7 bases, in that order; junction bases with no gene match: 8. Germline V gene sequence: CDR1 MGHRA, CDR2 YSYEKL. DNA of the CDR3: TGCGCCAGCAGCCACTACAAAGGGACAGGGGGGAATGAGCAGTTCTTC. It translates to CASSHYKGTGGNEQFF.